A selection of T cell receptor beta chains follows, all from one sample in a study of cytomegalovirus exposure and HLA in healthy donors. The data were produced by immunoSEQ multiplex PCR, yet TCRdb's version contains in-frame clones alone and is incomplete. The data contain 150,000 to 200,000 clones, 70% to 85% of them singletons. Sequencing input: PBMCs. These receptors all come from a middle-aged woman in good health and CMV-seronegative. The conserved cysteine and the conserved F or W are not part of the CDR3 here. The order of the fields is V gene, CDR3 protein.

TRBV19,ASSRTSGRQNIQY
TRBV6-6,ASSPGQGRQPQH
TRBV5-1,ASSLEVQVGYEQY
TRBV18,ASSPDGGGRSGGYT
TRBV7-6,ASSTGTGGGFYGYT
TRBV9,ASSVSTGLATDTQY
TRBV6-1,ASKQGYNSPLH
TRBV5-1,ASSLKGALDGYT
TRBV11-2,ASSSPRAGGWTQY
TRBV5-1,ASRSGTGHGYT
TRBV19,ASRGLAGVGEQY
TRBV30,AAYGGGAKIDYGYT
TRBV5-6,ASSTTGPLRTDTQY
TRBV15,ATSRETGTNQPQH
TRBV7-6,ASSRSGATSTDTQY
TRBV5-4,ASTPGQGAGEQY
TRBV30,AWRGGAGYPNEKLF
TRBV5-4,ACARGNAGELF